The source of this TCR beta chain is a study of beta chain features in type 1 diabetes. Germline CDR1 SEHNR, CDR2 FQNEAQ (reference sequence). Trimming pared 4 bases from V and 4 bases from J, leaving 13 bases between. This CDR3 is 14 amino acids long. TCRB transcripts that were expressed got sequenced, as all of the isolated RNA had been reverse transcribed. Libraries were prepared by immunoSEQ multiplex PCR; TCRdb keeps only in-frame clonotypes and omits some of them. The sample contains 200,000 to 250,000 clones, over 65% of which appear only once. Source material: naive CD4+ T cells from blood. The sequence was obtained from a man aged 25-45 years in good health. The rearrangement joins TRBV7-9 to TRBJ2-5; no clear D gene. The CDR3 DNA reads as TGTGCCAGCAGCTCCGTTTTCCGAAGAGAGACCCAGTACTTC. Residues: CASSSVFRRETQYF.